This TCR beta chain appears in the sequencing data of a study of blood T cells in healthy people across ages. Background on the study: Template switching picked up about one barcoded beta molecule for each two T cells.

In germline, CDR1 is KGHSH, CDR2 LQKENI. The CDR3 runs to 13 residues. The V end was cut by 2 bases, the J end by 8 bases, with 12 bases between. A second PCR of roughly 7 to 11 cycles used a sample-barcoded 5' primer and a J-beta primer mix. One entry per CDR3 protein results from TCRdb running MiXCR on the 5' RACE reads. This sample carries around 600,000 distinct CDR3 sequences, around half of them seen once, and the ten largest clones take about 26%. About this clonotype: Its specificity is unknown.

The study, taken as a whole, reports: Estimates drawn from one million T cells were deemed to understate diversity. Observed TCR beta diversity per million T cells went down as age went up. This fall followed a roughly linear course with age. Shifts in expanded clonotypes may have been confounded by donor CMV status, which was unknown.

The chain employs TRBV18 and TRBJ1-2, with a possible D match to TRBD1 (6 bases). The sequenced material came from blood. The source of this sequence is an elderly man in good health. CDR3 protein: CASSPGGMGGYTF. CDR3 DNA: TGTGCCAGCTCACCAGGGGGCATGGGGGGCTACACCTTC.